The next 14 T cell receptor beta chains were all read from a single sample in a study of T-cell memory formation after mild COVID-19. MiXCR, applied by TCRdb to the 5' RACE reads, yields one record per CDR3 protein. Of around 450,000 distinct CDR3 sequences in the sample, 15% to 25% were seen once. The sequenced sample was PBMCs or a T cell subset sorted from them (not recorded which). These receptors were taken from an adult woman who had mild COVID-19 (a few samples of this study predate the infection). Cell type and time point are not known.

This chain connects TRBV9 to TRBJ2-5; D not certain. V dropped 0 bases and J dropped 1 base, with 4 bases sitting between them. The CDR3 consists of 13 residues. Per the germline V gene, CDR1 is SGDLS and CDR2 is YYNGEE. The CDR3 DNA is TGTGCCAGCAGCGTAGCTCCCCAAGAGACCCAGTACTTC. Translation: CASSVAPQETQYF.

V usage is TRBV5-5 and J usage is TRBJ1-2, with no clear D. Germline V gives CDR1 SGHKS, CDR2 YYEKEE (reference sequence). The CDR3 contains 14 residues. Trimming removed 5 bases at V and 8 bases at J, with 19 bases between. CDR3 DNA sequence: TGTGCCAGCAGTCCTAGGGATGAGGTCTACGGCTACACCTTC. Translating gives CASSPRDEVYGYTF.

There are a few counts of this clonotype. The genes are TRBV29-1 and TRBJ2-7, with D possibly being TRBD1 or TRBD2 (5 bases each). V was shortened by 3 bases and J by 3 bases, with 15 bases between the two germline ends. This CDR3 spans 14 amino acids. The V gene's germline CDR1 is SQVTM and CDR2 ANQGSEA. CDR3 in DNA: TGCAGCGTTGATCGGGACGGGGACCTCTACGAGCAGTACTTC. Amino acids: CSVDRDGDLYEQYF.

The rearrangement joins TRBV29-1 to TRBJ1-4, with 8 bases lining up with TRBD1. V lost 5 bases and J lost 7; bases outside the gene matches: 6. This CDR3 spans 13 amino acids. Per the germline V gene, CDR1 is SQVTM and CDR2 is ANQGSEA. CDR3 loop: CSVHTGGPEKLFF. The DNA for the CDR3 is TGCAGCGTTCACACAGGGGGACCTGAAAAACTGTTTTTT.

This clonotype was counted only a few times. The chain couples TRBV7-9 to TRBJ2-1, with unresolved D. V lost 1 base and J 12 bases, leaving 7 bases between the germline ends. This CDR3 contains 11 residues. From germline, CDR1 is SEHNR and CDR2 FQNEAQ (reference sequence). CDR3 region: CASSLDVWQFF. CDR3 bases: TGTGCCAGCAGCTTAGATGTCTGGCAGTTCTTC.

The gene calls are TRBV11-2 and TRBJ2-5; D possibly corresponds to TRBD2 (5 bases). Trimming removed 1 base at V and 5 bases at J, with 14 bases between. The CDR3 has 15 residues. The germline CDR1 and CDR2 sequences are SGHAT and FQNNGV. The CDR3 DNA sequence: TGTGCCAGCAGCTTAGGGGTGCTAGCCTTGGAGACCCAGTACTTC. Translation: CASSLGVLALETQYF.

This clonotype was counted between two and nine times. The chain combines TRBV12-3 or TRBV12-4 with TRBJ2-7; 7 nucleotides match TRBD1. This CDR3 has 11 residues. Trimming at V came to 7 bases and at J to 10 bases, leaving 7 bases not matched to a gene. Here the CDR3 DNA reads TGTGCCAGCACCACCGGGACAGTTCAGTACTTC. It yields the protein CASTTGTVQYF.

J is TRBJ2-1 and V is TRBV5-5; D is perhaps TRBD2 (6 bases). The length of the CDR3 is 14 residues. The germline V gene has CDR1 SGHKS and CDR2 YYEKEE (reference sequence). V was pared by 4 bases and J by 0 bases, with 8 bases between. CDR3: CASSGGASYNEQFF. CDR3 in DNA: TGTGCCAGCAGCGGAGGGGCCTCCTACAATGAGCAGTTCTTC.

V and J are TRBV12-3 or TRBV12-4 and TRBJ2-7; TRBD1 matches 8 bases. The junction had 9 bases not matched to a gene; V was cut back by 5 bases and J by 3 bases. CDR3 length: 15 amino acids. This CDR3 is CASSLLYRGNYEQYF. The CDR3, as DNA: TGTGCCAGCAGTCTTTTATACAGGGGGAACTACGAGCAGTACTTC.

The chain is built from TRBV5-1 and TRBJ1-2; a weak D match, TRBD1 (6 bases). The CDR3 extends over 14 amino acids. The V gene lost 0 bases and the J gene lost 4 bases, with 10 bases spanning the gap. Germline assignment: CDR1 SGHRS and CDR2 YFSETQ. CDR3 amino acids: CASSLEGQIYGYTF. CDR3 nucleotide sequence: TGCGCCAGCAGCTTGGAAGGACAGATCTATGGCTACACCTTC.

There are many counts of this clonotype. This chain links TRBV7-8 with TRBJ2-1; 9 bases align to TRBD2. Germline-derived CDR1 and CDR2 are SGHVS and FQNEAQ. V trimming: 2 bases; J trimming: 8 bases; junction bases outside the gene matches: 7. This CDR3 has 15 amino acids. The CDR3 nucleotides are TGTGCCAGCAGCTTAAGTCTAGCGGGAACCCATGAGCAGTTCTTC. It encodes CASSLSLAGTHEQFF.

The chain couples TRBV5-1 to TRBJ2-1, with D possibly being TRBD1 (5 bases). The CDR3 loop spans 14 amino acids. Trimming removed 2 bases at V and 2 bases at J, with 8 bases between. Germline assignment: CDR1 SGHRS and CDR2 YFSETQ. Here the CDR3 DNA reads TGCGCCAGCAGCTTTAAGGACACCTACAATGAGCAGTTCTTC. It yields the protein CASSFKDTYNEQFF.

In this sample, this clonotype turned up a few times. The gene calls are TRBV7-6 and TRBJ2-7; no clear D gene. The CDR3 has 14 residues. CDR1 SGHVS and CDR2 FNYEAQ come from the germline V gene. The V end lost 1 base, the J end lost 6 bases, and 13 bases lay between the germline ends. CDR3 bases: TGTGCCAGCAGCTTAGTGGTGGGATCAGGCGAGCAGTACTTC. This gives the protein CASSLVVGSGEQYF. Full variable domain (missing parts from reference TRBV7-6 and TRBJ2-7): GAGVSQSPRYKVTKRGQDVALRCDPISGHVSLYWYRQALGQGPEFLTYFNYEAQQDKSGLPNDRFSAERPEGSISTLTIQRTEQRDSAMYRCASSLVVGSGEQYFGPGTRLTVT.

The rearrangement links TRBV7-2 to TRBJ2-7; D is ambiguous. The germline V gene has CDR1 SGHTA and CDR2 FQGNSA. Trimming stripped 6 bases from V and 7 bases from J, with 10 bases between. The CDR3 contains 11 residues. The CDR3 sequence is CASRAMGEQYF. The CDR3 nucleotides read TGTGCCAGCAGAGCAATGGGGGAGCAGTACTTC.